Presented here are 30 T cell receptor beta chains from one specimen sequenced in a study of shared clonotypes between healthy human individuals (dated by TCRdb to 2018 to 2021). Library construction relied on the immunoSEQ multiplex PCR assay. What TCRdb holds here is the immuneACCESS table cut down to in-frame rearrangements. Part of the clones is not present; checked against another copy, under half of the missing clones reflect an unresolved V gene, and the others are unexplained. In this sample the table shows about 2,200,000 clones, 90% to 95% of which occur a single time. The ten top clones hold about 1.5% of the sample. For the CD8 naive samples, CD45RO-negative cells were positively selected for CCR7, yielding a CD45RA+CCR7+ population from which TemRA cells were excluded. Material: naive CD8+ T cells from PBMCs. Reading the label with the study, this specimen's cell subset or site is: CD45RA+CCR7+. The receptor source for this set is a man aged 18 to 29 in good health. Some clones in this sample may be carry-over from other donors' samples.

This rearrangement joins TRBV2 to TRBJ2-3, with 7 bases aligning to TRBD2. Per the germline V gene, CDR1 is SNHLY and CDR2 is FYNNEI. J was trimmed by 6 bases and V by 6 bases; bases with no gene match: 9. The CDR3 is 14 amino acids. The chain's CDR3 is CASSERGEGDTQYF. The CDR3 DNA follows: TGTGCCAGCAGCGAGCGGGGTGAAGGTGATACGCAGTATTTT.

The chain recombines TRBV5-1 with TRBJ2-7; 7 nucleotides agree with TRBD2. The length of the CDR3 is 20 residues. Germline CDR1 is SGHRS and CDR2 is YFSETQ. V trimming: 4 bases; J trimming: 5 bases; junction bases outside the gene matches: 27. The CDR3 DNA is TGCGCCAGCAGCACTCTCCCTCGGGCTAGCGGCACCCGCTCGGGCGACGAGCAGTACTTC. Its protein product is CASSTLPRASGTRSGDEQYF. The entire variable domain, with the rest obtained from reference TRBV5-1 and TRBJ2-7, is as follows: KAGVTQTPRYLIKTRGQQVTLSCSPISGHRSVSWYQQTPGQGLQFLFEYFSETQRNKGNFPGRFSGRQFSNSRSEMNVSTLELGDSALYLCASSTLPRASGTRSGDEQYFGPGTRLTVT.

The J gene is TRBJ1-4, the V gene TRBV2; 8 bases match TRBD1. Trimming removed 7 bases from V and 0 bases from J; junction bases left unmatched: 7. Germline values: CDR1 SNHLY, CDR2 FYNNEI. The CDR3 is 16 residues long. CDR3 nucleotide sequence: TGTGCCAGCATCCGGGACAGGTCCTCAACTAATGAAAAACTGTTTTTT. The encoded protein is CASIRDRSSTNEKLFF.

V is TRBV4-1 and J is TRBJ2-4; the D gene is possibly TRBD2 (5 bases). From germline, CDR1 is MGHRA and CDR2 YSYEKL. This CDR3 has 17 amino acids. Trimming left V 0 bases short and J 9 bases short, with 21 bases between. The CDR3 DNA reads as TGCGCCAGCAGCCAAGAACCCTTAGGATACACGGGGAGCATTCAGTACTTC. It encodes CASSQEPLGYTGSIQYF.

V usage is TRBV11-2 and J usage is TRBJ2-5; D remains unclear. This CDR3 spans 14 amino acids. V gave up 8 bases and J gave up 3 bases, with 16 bases separating them. Germline V gene lookup returns CDR1 SGHAT and CDR2 FQNNGV. CDR3 DNA sequence: TGTGCCAGCTCACGGTGGCAGCGAAAAGAGACCCAGTACTTC. Residues: CASSRWQRKETQYF.

The chain combines TRBV9 with TRBJ2-7, with TRBD1 matching over 7 bases. Germline CDR1 SGDLS, CDR2 YYNGEE. V gave up 3 bases and J gave up 6 bases; unmatched junction bases: 3. The CDR3 runs 12 residues. The CDR3 loop is CASSEQGLEQYF. CDR3 nucleotides: TGTGCCAGCAGCGAACAGGGGCTCGAGCAGTACTTC.

The rearrangement links TRBV6-1 to TRBJ2-7, with unresolved D. V was pared by 0 bases and J by 4 bases, with 16 bases between. This CDR3 region has 16 residues. From germline, CDR1 is MNHNS and CDR2 SASEGT. The CDR3 protein is CASSEAASTWRYEQYF. The CDR3 DNA follows: TGTGCCAGCAGTGAAGCGGCCAGTACCTGGCGGTACGAGCAGTACTTC.

The rearrangement joins TRBV29-1 to TRBJ2-7; 9 bases match TRBD2. CDR1 and CDR2 (germline): SQVTM, ANQGSEA. After removal of 7 bases from V and 6 bases from J, the junction contained 10 bases not matched to a gene. CDR3 length: 13 residues. The CDR3 DNA is TGCAGCGCCAATAGCGGGAGATCTTCCGAGCAGTACTTC. It is translated as CSANSGRSSEQYF.

The gene calls are TRBV7-9 and TRBJ2-3; D gene ambiguous. This CDR3 is 13 amino acids long. Per germline, CDR1 SEHNR and CDR2 FQNEAQ (reference sequence). The ends were cut back, 4 bases at V and 10 bases at J, with 15 bases in the middle. CDR3 nucleotides: TGTGCCAGCAGCTCCACCCTGATTCGGGCGCAGTATTTT. Its protein is CASSSTLIRAQYF. Together with reference TRBV7-9 and TRBJ2-3, the CDR3 gives the full variable domain: DTGVSQNPRHKITKRGQNVTFRCDPISEHNRLYWYRQTLGQGPEFLTYFQNEAQLEKSRLLSDRFSAERPKGSFSTLEIQRTEQGDSAMYLCASSSTLIRAQYFGPGTRLTVL.

The chain couples TRBV6-1 to TRBJ1-1, with a tentative D call TRBD1 (6 bases). CDR1 is MNHNS and CDR2 is SASEGT in the germline V gene. This CDR3 is 14 amino acids long. Trimming took 1 base from V and 3 from J, leaving 9 bases between them. The CDR3: CASSEEGGYTEAFF. The CDR3 DNA is TGTGCCAGCAGTGAAGAGGGGGGGTACACTGAAGCTTTCTTT.

The chain carries TRBV7-9 and TRBJ1-3, with 7 bases lining up with TRBD1. The V gene end was trimmed by 2 bases and the J gene end by 2 bases; junction bases not matched to a gene: 9. This CDR3 is 17 amino acids long. Germline lookup yields CDR1 SEHNR and CDR2 FQNEAQ (reference sequence). The CDR3 region has the DNA TGTGCCAGCAGCTTACCCCCCACAGGGGCGACTGGAAACACCATATATTTT. Protein sequence: CASSLPPTGATGNTIYF.

This clone was observed once. V and J are TRBV25-1 and TRBJ1-6, with 7 bases that match TRBD1. Trimming took 3 bases from V and 6 from J; bases not matched to a gene: 2. The CDR3 runs to 14 residues. Germline-derived CDR1 and CDR2 are MGHDK and SYGVNS. CDR3 in DNA: TGTGCCAGCAGTGACGGGACAGTTAATTCACCCCTCCACTTT. This gives the protein CASSDGTVNSPLHF.

The rearrangement uses TRBV6-1 and TRBJ2-7; 7 bases line up with TRBD1. CDR1 is MNHNS and CDR2 is SASEGT in the germline V gene. With V trimmed by 8 bases and J by 2 bases, 12 bases remained unmatched. The CDR3 spans 15 residues. CDR3 nucleotide sequence: TGTGCCAGCCGAGTTTTGGGACAGAGGGCCTACGAGCAGTACTTC. This codes for CASRVLGQRAYEQYF.

The V and J genes are TRBV9 and TRBJ1-2, with D maybe TRBD1 (5 bases). V gave up 0 bases and J gave up 1 base, with 10 bases separating them. This CDR3 region has 15 residues. CDR1 is SGDLS and CDR2 is YYNGEE in the germline V gene. The CDR3 region is CASSVEGRFNYGYTF. CDR3 coding DNA: TGTGCCAGCAGCGTAGAGGGGCGGTTTAACTATGGCTACACCTTC.

The chain recombines TRBV5-6 with TRBJ1-4; the D gene is possibly TRBD1 (5 bases). V lost 1 base to trimming and J lost 0 bases, with 16 bases between them. Germline CDR1 and CDR2: SGHDT and YYEEEE. CDR3 length: 18 amino acids. The CDR3 DNA sequence: TGTGCCAGCAGCTTGAACGGATTAGGGGATGCAACTAATGAAAAACTGTTTTTT. Protein sequence: CASSLNGLGDATNEKLFF.

The chain combines TRBV13 with TRBJ2-1; the match to TRBD2 covers 7 bases. Losses at the gene ends were 5 bases for V and 2 bases for J; bases not matched to a gene: 9. Germline lookup yields CDR1 PRHDT and CDR2 FYEKMQ (reference sequence). CDR3 length: 16 residues. CDR3 DNA sequence: TGTGCCAGCAGCCCAATACGGGAGGATCCCTACAATGAGCAGTTCTTC. Its protein is CASSPIREDPYNEQFF.

This clone was seen only once. V and J are TRBV14 and TRBJ2-7, with 8 positions matching TRBD2. V shed 1 base and J 3 bases; nucleotides not matched to a gene: 5. The CDR3 spans 15 residues. In germline, CDR1 is SGHDN, CDR2 FVKESK. The CDR3 protein is CASSQGTSPLYEQYF. DNA of the CDR3: TGTGCCAGCAGCCAAGGGACTAGCCCCCTCTACGAGCAGTACTTC.

The chain links TRBV7-6 to TRBJ2-1; 9 bases agree with TRBD2. Germline CDR1 SGHVS, CDR2 FNYEAQ. This CDR3 contains 17 residues. J lost 2 bases, V lost 6 bases, and 11 bases had no gene match. The CDR3 DNA reads as TGTGCCAGCAGGCGACTAGCGGACACGAGTACCTACAATGAGCAGTTCTTC. Encoded protein: CASRRLADTSTYNEQFF.

Note on this clone: Different DNA sequences within this sample yield the same CDR3. The genes are TRBV27 and TRBJ1-5; D not certain. Germline V gene data show CDR1 as MNHEY and CDR2 as SMNVEV (reference sequence). V gave up 3 bases and J gave up 2 bases, with 8 bases separating them. The CDR3 loop spans 14 amino acids. The CDR3 sequence: CASSLRTGNQPQHF. The CDR3 DNA is TGTGCCAGCAGTTTGAGAACGGGCAATCAGCCCCAGCATTTT.

This rearrangement joins TRBV4-1 to TRBJ2-7; tentative D call: TRBD2 (5 bases). Per the germline V gene, CDR1 is MGHRA and CDR2 is YSYEKL. CDR3 size: 18 residues. Trimming stripped 4 bases from V and 1 base from J, with 23 bases between. CDR3 nucleotides: TGCGCCAGCAGCCCCAGTCCAGCTAGCCCCCCTCGGTCCTACGAGCAGTACTTC. This encodes CASSPSPASPPRSYEQYF.

Of note for this clone: This same CDR3 is encoded by further DNA sequences in the sample. The chain recombines TRBV11-2 with TRBJ2-7, with 10 bases matching TRBD1. Germline lookup yields CDR1 SGHAT and CDR2 FQNNGV. The CDR3 runs 14 residues. V lost 5 bases, J lost 3 bases, and 4 bases stayed unmatched. The CDR3 sequence: CASSPRDRGYEQYF. In DNA form, the CDR3 reads TGTGCCAGCAGCCCTCGGGACAGGGGCTACGAGCAGTACTTC.

The rearrangement uses TRBV5-1 and TRBJ2-5; TRBD2 aligns across 9 bases. Unmatched junction bases numbered 5, after V lost 1 base and J lost 1 base. The length of the CDR3 is 16 residues. The germline V gene has CDR1 SGHRS and CDR2 YFSETQ. CDR3 in DNA: TGCGCCAGCAGCTTGCCCGCTAGCGGGGCCCAAGAGACCCAGTACTTC. The encoded protein is CASSLPASGAQETQYF.

This sequence joins TRBV27 and TRBJ2-1; D ambiguous. Germline loops: CDR1 MNHEY, CDR2 SMNVEV (reference sequence). There are 13 residues in the CDR3. V lost 0 bases to trimming and J lost 5 bases, with 5 bases between them. The CDR3 loop is CASSLSVHNEQFF. Written as DNA, the CDR3 is TGTGCCAGCAGTTTATCGGTACACAATGAGCAGTTCTTC.

This chain uses TRBV9 with TRBJ2-1; 10 nucleotides agree with TRBD2. The germline V gene has CDR1 SGDLS and CDR2 YYNGEE. J lost 5 bases, V lost 4 bases, and 6 bases had no gene match. The CDR3 extends over 15 amino acids. CDR3 bases: TGTGCCAGCAGCTACAGCGGGAGGGCGGACAATGAGCAGTTCTTC. The encoded protein is CASSYSGRADNEQFF.

This chain uses TRBV25-1 with TRBJ2-7; no definite D call. The V end was cut by 3 bases, the J end by 2 bases, with 17 bases between. This CDR3 contains 16 residues. Looked up from germline, CDR1 is MGHDK and CDR2 is SYGVNS. Written as DNA, the CDR3 is TGTGCCAGCAGTGAGGTCAGCCAACGGAGTCCCTACGAGCAGTACTTC. This encodes CASSEVSQRSPYEQYF.

The genes are TRBV5-1 and TRBJ2-2; D gene uncertain. This CDR3 spans 13 amino acids. The V end was cut by 0 bases, the J end by 5 bases, with 5 bases between. From germline, CDR1 is SGHRS and CDR2 YFSETQ. In DNA form, the CDR3 reads TGCGCCAGCAGCTTGGGCAAAACCGGGGAGCTGTTTTTT. The encoded protein is CASSLGKTGELFF.

Points on this clone: Additional DNA sequences in this sample encode the identical CDR3. The gene calls are TRBV27 and TRBJ2-2, with D uncertain. Germline V gene lookup returns CDR1 MNHEY and CDR2 SMNVEV (reference sequence). V lost 2 bases and J lost 6, with 4 bases in between. CDR3 size: 12 residues. CDR3 DNA sequence: TGTGCCAGCAGTTTAATTGCCGGGGAGCTGTTTTTT. This sequence encodes CASSLIAGELFF.

V usage is TRBV9 and J usage is TRBJ1-4, with 11 bases identical to TRBD1. There are 16 residues in the CDR3. The germline V gene encodes CDR1 SGDLS and CDR2 YYNGEE. V trimming: 3 bases; J trimming: 7 bases; junction bases outside the gene matches: 8. CDR3 in DNA: TGTGCCAGCAGCGCGGACAGGGGGCGATTGGGTGAAAAACTGTTTTTT. This codes for CASSADRGRLGEKLFF.

The genes are TRBV5-4 and TRBJ1-2; D gene ambiguous. V was pared by 0 bases and J by 7 bases, with 4 bases between. The V gene's germline CDR1 is SGHNT and CDR2 YYREEE (reference sequence). There are 11 residues in the CDR3. CDR3 sequence: CASSLGLGYTF. The CDR3 DNA reads TGTGCCAGCAGCTTGGGGCTTGGCTACACCTTC. The entire variable domain, with the rest obtained from reference TRBV5-4 and TRBJ1-2, is as follows: ETGVTQSPTHLIKTRGQQVTLRCSSQSGHNTVSWYQQALGQGPQFIFQYYREEENGRGNFPPRFSGLQFPNYSSELNVNALELDDSALYLCASSLGLGYTFGSGTRLTVV.

The rearrangement uses TRBV29-1 and TRBJ2-2, with TRBD2 identical over 12 bases. Germline values: CDR1 SQVTM, CDR2 ANQGSEA. The CDR3 sequence is 16 residues long. The trim removed 5 bases at V and 2 bases at J, leaving 6 bases unmatched. CDR3 bases: TGCAGCGTTCGACTAGCGGGAGAGCGTAACACCGGGGAGCTGTTTTTT. Its translation is CSVRLAGERNTGELFF.